The rows below give T cell receptor beta chains drawn from one sample of a study of cytomegalovirus exposure and HLA in healthy donors. TCRdb's copy holds only in-frame clones and misses some; the assay was immunoSEQ multiplex PCR. The sample includes 150,000 to 200,000 clones, about 79% of them seen just once. The sequenced sample consisted of PBMCs. These receptors were collected from a female donor in good health and CMV-seronegative. Each CDR3 is given with its conserved first and last residue. The size field is filled for only some rows; it gives once, few, many or a size class.

clone_size,j_call,v_call,cdr3_aa
few,TRBJ2-7,TRBV19,CASSTQGGASYEQYF
once,TRBJ2-3,TRBV2,CASGVEQVSTDTQYF
few,TRBJ2-3,TRBV18,CASASMGGRSTDTQYF
NA,TRBJ2-5,TRBV9,CASSVGVGDQETQYF
once,TRBJ1-2,TRBV19,CASRPRGGTVVNYGYTF
once,TRBJ2-3,TRBV6-6,CASSQGLAGTDTQYF
once,TRBJ1-2,TRBV27,CASSGEGRGVRGYTF
NA,TRBJ1-1,TRBV11-2,CASSLLEGNTEAFF
NA,TRBJ1-4,TRBV7-2,CASSSGGFNEKLFF
NA,TRBJ2-5,TRBV5-1,CASSLASRRGAKYLVETQYF
NA,TRBJ2-5,TRBV9,CASSVKAGGETQYF
NA,TRBJ1-3,TRBV10-3,CAISETGEGGNTIYF
NA,TRBJ1-5,TRBV23-1,CASRKPLDRYSRNQPQHF
NA,TRBJ1-2,TRBV7-2,CASRTGRTGYGYTF
NA,TRBJ1-2,TRBV28,CASSYTQGEYYGYTF
once,TRBJ2-1,TRBV21-1,CASSKARRVREQFF
NA,TRBJ1-1,TRBV4-1,CASSRLKNTEAFF
NA,TRBJ1-2,TRBV5-6,CASSLGRWDSHGYTF
NA,TRBJ2-3,TRBV5-1,CASSFGTDTDTQYF
NA,TRBJ1-3,TRBV5-4,CASSGGQATSGNTIYF
NA,TRBJ2-5,TRBV7-3,CASSLGANQETQYF
few,TRBJ2-5,TRBV7-2,CASGFYREETQYF
NA,TRBJ2-1,TRBV2,CASSSDLGLSSSHEQFF
few,TRBJ2-1,TRBV10-3,CAIRRTSGIGEQFF
NA,TRBJ1-2,TRBV19,CASSTRTGGPAYGYTF
NA,TRBJ1-2,TRBV6-6,CASSSAGDYGYTF
few,TRBJ2-5,TRBV30,CAWSIGQGLRQETQYF
NA,TRBJ1-6,TRBV9,CASSPYGGGSPLHF
NA,TRBJ1-3,TRBV7-8,CASSLVRGDSGNTIYF
NA,TRBJ2-3,TRBV9,CASSAGTTSTDTQYF
NA,TRBJ1-1,TRBV10-3,CAISAEAGESSQAFF
NA,TRBJ2-7,TRBV4-1,CASSQQRGYEQYF
few,TRBJ2-3,TRBV28,CASSLIRDTQYF
NA,TRBJ2-5,TRBV7-4,CASIVRDYETQYF
NA,TRBJ1-2,TRBV28,CASSLGQEEIDTF
NA,TRBJ1-1,TRBV11-1,CASSLARTDNTEAFF
NA,TRBJ1-5,TRBV4-1,CASSLQVTSNQPQHF
NA,TRBJ1-1,TRBV4-1,CASSSLTVINTEAFF
once,TRBJ1-5,TRBV28,CASILVRGSRSNQPQHF
NA,TRBJ1-1,TRBV7-2,CASSPQAMNTEAFF
NA,TRBJ1-1,TRBV21-1,CASSNPGQGLTEAFF
NA,TRBJ2-4,TRBV2,CASSEAPGSKNIQYF
NA,TRBJ2-3,TRBV15,CATSRGDRASTDTQYF
NA,TRBJ2-7,TRBV5-1,CASSSAQGLAGEQYF
once,TRBJ1-2,TRBV10-3,CAISGPTEGAHGYTF
NA,TRBJ1-2,TRBV14,CASSPERGLWGYTF
NA,TRBJ2-1,TRBV7-3,CASSHRGSYNEQFF
once,TRBJ1-1,TRBV28,CASSLIQGGTEAFF
NA,TRBJ2-3,TRBV7-9,CASSFSRGKPTQYF